One sample yielded the 10 T cell receptor beta chains listed below, sequenced in a study of cytomegalovirus exposure and HLA in healthy donors. Clones were sequenced by immunoSEQ multiplex PCR, and TCRdb holds only the in-frame ones, with some missing. The table lists roughly 180,000 clones, approximately 89% of them singletons. Material: PBMCs. The receptors derive from a man aged 30 to 45 in good health and CMV-seropositive.

The chain joins TRBV4-1 to TRBJ1-1; tentative D call: TRBD1 (5 bases). CDR3 length: 15 amino acids. The V gene lost 1 base and the J gene lost 7 bases, with 16 bases spanning the gap. In germline, CDR1 is MGHRA, CDR2 YSYEKL. This CDR3 is CASSQGWDGGLEAFF. The CDR3 DNA sequence: TGCGCCAGCAGCCAAGGTTGGGACGGAGGACTTGAAGCTTTCTTT.

The chain links TRBV9 to TRBJ2-7, with TRBD2 matching over 8 bases. There are 17 residues in the CDR3. The ends lost 0 bases at V and 3 bases at J; junction bases unmatched: 11. Germline values: CDR1 SGDLS, CDR2 YYNGEE. The CDR3 DNA reads as TGTGCCAGCAGCGTAGCAGGTTGGAGCGGGAGAGGCTACGAGCAGTACTTC. Translating it yields CASSVAGWSGRGYEQYF.

This rearrangement joins TRBV7-8 to TRBJ1-1; D perhaps matches TRBD1 (5 bases). The CDR3 runs to 16 residues. Trimming took off 4 bases at V and 0 bases at J, with 15 bases between the two ends. Germline CDR1 and CDR2: SGHVS and FQNEAQ. CDR3 sequence reads: CASSSRGGYMNTEAFF. The CDR3 DNA reads TGTGCCAGCAGCTCTCGGGGGGGTTACATGAACACTGAAGCTTTCTTT.

The chain is built from TRBV19 and TRBJ1-5; D gene unclear. V was cut by 5 bases and J by 9 bases, with 26 bases left in between. The CDR3 sequence is 17 residues long. Germline loops: CDR1 LNHDA, CDR2 SQIVND (reference sequence). The CDR3 protein is CASSPPSGPQRYGPQHF. In DNA form, the CDR3 reads TGTGCCAGTAGTCCGCCATCCGGGCCCCAGCGGTATGGGCCCCAGCATTTT.

This clone was counted at least ten times. V usage is TRBV6-1 and J usage is TRBJ2-7; no definite D call. In germline, CDR1 is MNHNS, CDR2 SASEGT. V lost 3 bases and J lost 0, with 3 bases in between. CDR3 length: 12 amino acids. The CDR3 bases are TGTGCCAGCAGTGACATCTCCTACGAGCAGTACTTC. It encodes CASSDISYEQYF.

V usage is TRBV5-1 and J usage is TRBJ2-7, with a possible D match to TRBD2 (5 bases). There are 13 residues in the CDR3. Trimming left V 5 bases short and J 0 bases short, with 9 bases between. The V gene's germline CDR1 is SGHRS and CDR2 YFSETQ. CDR3 in amino acids: CASSLARSYEQYF. The CDR3 DNA reads TGCGCCAGCAGTCTAGCCCGCTCCTACGAGCAGTACTTC.

The chain couples TRBV4-2 to TRBJ2-3; D perhaps matches TRBD2 (5 bases). Germline V CDR1 and CDR2: LGHNA, YNFKEQ. V was trimmed by 2 bases and J by 0 bases, leaving 12 bases between them. This CDR3 comprises 16 residues. The CDR3 DNA reads as TGTGCCAGCAGCCAATCTTTTCGGGGTAGCACAGATACGCAGTATTTT. This codes for CASSQSFRGSTDTQYF.

This chain connects TRBV5-4 to TRBJ1-2; D is unclear. Per germline, CDR1 SGHNT and CDR2 YYREEE (reference sequence). This CDR3 contains 12 residues. V lost 0 bases and J lost 7, with 7 bases in between. The chain's CDR3 is CASSLGTIGYTF. In nucleotides, the CDR3 is TGTGCCAGCAGCTTGGGGACCATTGGCTACACCTTC.

The chain couples TRBV25-1 to TRBJ2-3, with D unclear. Trimming removed 5 bases at V and 1 base at J, with 10 bases between. Germline CDR1 reads MGHDK; CDR2 reads SYGVNS. This CDR3 contains 14 residues. Written as DNA, the CDR3 is TGTGCCAGCAGTACCGAACCCCGCACAGATACGCAGTATTTT. Translated: CASSTEPRTDTQYF. Combining the CDR3 with reference TRBV25-1 and TRBJ2-3 gives the whole variable domain EADIYQTPRYLVIGTGKKITLECSQTMGHDKMYWYQQDPGMELHLIHYSYGVNSTEKGDLSSESTVSRIRTEHFPLTLESARPSHTSQYLCASSTEPRTDTQYFGPGTRLTVL.

The chain recombines TRBV18 with TRBJ2-7, with D maybe TRBD1 (6 bases). In germline, CDR1 is KGHSH, CDR2 LQKENI. V lost 1 base to trimming and J lost 5 bases, with 12 bases between them. The CDR3 spans 14 residues. The CDR3 is CASSPLRGSDEQYF. CDR3 nucleotide sequence: TGTGCCAGCTCACCACTCAGGGGTTCCGACGAGCAGTACTTC.